One and the same sample provided the 5 T cell receptor beta chains below, sequenced in a study of OX40 agonist ivuxolimab in advanced cancers. Clones were sequenced by immunoSEQ multiplex PCR, and TCRdb holds only the in-frame ones, with some missing. The sample consists of under 75,000 clones, approximately 83% of them appearing once. The source was CD4+ or CD8+ T cells sorted from blood, collected in a trial of the OX40 agonist ivuxolimab. Receptors were obtained from an adult with an advanced solid tumor such as melanoma, head and neck, liver or kidney cancer.

The V and J genes are TRBV19 and TRBJ2-3, with D possibly called TRBD1 or TRBD2 (7 bases each). The germline V gene encodes CDR1 LNHDA and CDR2 SQIVND (reference sequence). V was shortened by 7 bases and J by 5 bases, with 22 bases between the two germline ends. The CDR3 is 16 residues long. The DNA for the CDR3 is TGTGCCAGTACCCCCAGGGGGGGGGCAAGAAGAGATACGCAGTATTTT. The encoded protein is CASTPRGGARRDTQYF.

This clone was found once. The chain uses TRBV2 and TRBJ2-4; TRBD2 might be the D (6 bases). The V end was cut by 8 bases, the J end by 0 bases, with 17 bases between. The CDR3 contains 16 residues. In germline, CDR1 is SNHLY, CDR2 FYNNEI. The CDR3 is CASALGGVLAKNIQYF. CDR3 coding DNA: TGTGCCAGCGCATTGGGGGGTGTCTTAGCCAAAAACATTCAGTACTTC.

Only one count was recorded for this clone. This rearrangement joins TRBV19 to TRBJ1-3, with TRBD1 matching 7 bases. The germline V gene encodes CDR1 LNHDA and CDR2 SQIVND (reference sequence). Trimming at V came to 6 bases and at J to 4 bases, leaving 12 bases not matched to a gene. The CDR3 loop spans 16 amino acids. CDR3 loop: CASSPGQYLLGNTIYF. The CDR3 DNA reads TGTGCCAGTAGCCCGGGACAGTATCTTCTCGGAAACACCATATATTTT.

The V and J genes are TRBV5-4 and TRBJ1-3, with D maybe TRBD1 (5 bases). V was shortened by 4 bases and J by 3 bases, with 14 bases between the two germline ends. This CDR3 region has 15 residues. Per the germline V gene, CDR1 is SGHNT and CDR2 is YYREEE (reference sequence). The chain's CDR3 is CASSEGTAYGNTIYF. The CDR3 DNA reads as TGTGCCAGCAGCGAAGGGACCGCCTATGGAAACACCATATATTTT.

The DNA for the CDR3 is TGTGCCAGCACCCCGTCGGCCGAGACCTACAATGAGCAGTTCTTC. Its protein product is CASTPSAETYNEQFF. The J gene is TRBJ2-1, the V gene TRBV9, with no clear D. Trimming took 6 bases from V and 2 from J, leaving 15 bases between them. This CDR3 comprises 15 residues. Germline V gene sequence: CDR1 SGDLS, CDR2 YYNGEE.